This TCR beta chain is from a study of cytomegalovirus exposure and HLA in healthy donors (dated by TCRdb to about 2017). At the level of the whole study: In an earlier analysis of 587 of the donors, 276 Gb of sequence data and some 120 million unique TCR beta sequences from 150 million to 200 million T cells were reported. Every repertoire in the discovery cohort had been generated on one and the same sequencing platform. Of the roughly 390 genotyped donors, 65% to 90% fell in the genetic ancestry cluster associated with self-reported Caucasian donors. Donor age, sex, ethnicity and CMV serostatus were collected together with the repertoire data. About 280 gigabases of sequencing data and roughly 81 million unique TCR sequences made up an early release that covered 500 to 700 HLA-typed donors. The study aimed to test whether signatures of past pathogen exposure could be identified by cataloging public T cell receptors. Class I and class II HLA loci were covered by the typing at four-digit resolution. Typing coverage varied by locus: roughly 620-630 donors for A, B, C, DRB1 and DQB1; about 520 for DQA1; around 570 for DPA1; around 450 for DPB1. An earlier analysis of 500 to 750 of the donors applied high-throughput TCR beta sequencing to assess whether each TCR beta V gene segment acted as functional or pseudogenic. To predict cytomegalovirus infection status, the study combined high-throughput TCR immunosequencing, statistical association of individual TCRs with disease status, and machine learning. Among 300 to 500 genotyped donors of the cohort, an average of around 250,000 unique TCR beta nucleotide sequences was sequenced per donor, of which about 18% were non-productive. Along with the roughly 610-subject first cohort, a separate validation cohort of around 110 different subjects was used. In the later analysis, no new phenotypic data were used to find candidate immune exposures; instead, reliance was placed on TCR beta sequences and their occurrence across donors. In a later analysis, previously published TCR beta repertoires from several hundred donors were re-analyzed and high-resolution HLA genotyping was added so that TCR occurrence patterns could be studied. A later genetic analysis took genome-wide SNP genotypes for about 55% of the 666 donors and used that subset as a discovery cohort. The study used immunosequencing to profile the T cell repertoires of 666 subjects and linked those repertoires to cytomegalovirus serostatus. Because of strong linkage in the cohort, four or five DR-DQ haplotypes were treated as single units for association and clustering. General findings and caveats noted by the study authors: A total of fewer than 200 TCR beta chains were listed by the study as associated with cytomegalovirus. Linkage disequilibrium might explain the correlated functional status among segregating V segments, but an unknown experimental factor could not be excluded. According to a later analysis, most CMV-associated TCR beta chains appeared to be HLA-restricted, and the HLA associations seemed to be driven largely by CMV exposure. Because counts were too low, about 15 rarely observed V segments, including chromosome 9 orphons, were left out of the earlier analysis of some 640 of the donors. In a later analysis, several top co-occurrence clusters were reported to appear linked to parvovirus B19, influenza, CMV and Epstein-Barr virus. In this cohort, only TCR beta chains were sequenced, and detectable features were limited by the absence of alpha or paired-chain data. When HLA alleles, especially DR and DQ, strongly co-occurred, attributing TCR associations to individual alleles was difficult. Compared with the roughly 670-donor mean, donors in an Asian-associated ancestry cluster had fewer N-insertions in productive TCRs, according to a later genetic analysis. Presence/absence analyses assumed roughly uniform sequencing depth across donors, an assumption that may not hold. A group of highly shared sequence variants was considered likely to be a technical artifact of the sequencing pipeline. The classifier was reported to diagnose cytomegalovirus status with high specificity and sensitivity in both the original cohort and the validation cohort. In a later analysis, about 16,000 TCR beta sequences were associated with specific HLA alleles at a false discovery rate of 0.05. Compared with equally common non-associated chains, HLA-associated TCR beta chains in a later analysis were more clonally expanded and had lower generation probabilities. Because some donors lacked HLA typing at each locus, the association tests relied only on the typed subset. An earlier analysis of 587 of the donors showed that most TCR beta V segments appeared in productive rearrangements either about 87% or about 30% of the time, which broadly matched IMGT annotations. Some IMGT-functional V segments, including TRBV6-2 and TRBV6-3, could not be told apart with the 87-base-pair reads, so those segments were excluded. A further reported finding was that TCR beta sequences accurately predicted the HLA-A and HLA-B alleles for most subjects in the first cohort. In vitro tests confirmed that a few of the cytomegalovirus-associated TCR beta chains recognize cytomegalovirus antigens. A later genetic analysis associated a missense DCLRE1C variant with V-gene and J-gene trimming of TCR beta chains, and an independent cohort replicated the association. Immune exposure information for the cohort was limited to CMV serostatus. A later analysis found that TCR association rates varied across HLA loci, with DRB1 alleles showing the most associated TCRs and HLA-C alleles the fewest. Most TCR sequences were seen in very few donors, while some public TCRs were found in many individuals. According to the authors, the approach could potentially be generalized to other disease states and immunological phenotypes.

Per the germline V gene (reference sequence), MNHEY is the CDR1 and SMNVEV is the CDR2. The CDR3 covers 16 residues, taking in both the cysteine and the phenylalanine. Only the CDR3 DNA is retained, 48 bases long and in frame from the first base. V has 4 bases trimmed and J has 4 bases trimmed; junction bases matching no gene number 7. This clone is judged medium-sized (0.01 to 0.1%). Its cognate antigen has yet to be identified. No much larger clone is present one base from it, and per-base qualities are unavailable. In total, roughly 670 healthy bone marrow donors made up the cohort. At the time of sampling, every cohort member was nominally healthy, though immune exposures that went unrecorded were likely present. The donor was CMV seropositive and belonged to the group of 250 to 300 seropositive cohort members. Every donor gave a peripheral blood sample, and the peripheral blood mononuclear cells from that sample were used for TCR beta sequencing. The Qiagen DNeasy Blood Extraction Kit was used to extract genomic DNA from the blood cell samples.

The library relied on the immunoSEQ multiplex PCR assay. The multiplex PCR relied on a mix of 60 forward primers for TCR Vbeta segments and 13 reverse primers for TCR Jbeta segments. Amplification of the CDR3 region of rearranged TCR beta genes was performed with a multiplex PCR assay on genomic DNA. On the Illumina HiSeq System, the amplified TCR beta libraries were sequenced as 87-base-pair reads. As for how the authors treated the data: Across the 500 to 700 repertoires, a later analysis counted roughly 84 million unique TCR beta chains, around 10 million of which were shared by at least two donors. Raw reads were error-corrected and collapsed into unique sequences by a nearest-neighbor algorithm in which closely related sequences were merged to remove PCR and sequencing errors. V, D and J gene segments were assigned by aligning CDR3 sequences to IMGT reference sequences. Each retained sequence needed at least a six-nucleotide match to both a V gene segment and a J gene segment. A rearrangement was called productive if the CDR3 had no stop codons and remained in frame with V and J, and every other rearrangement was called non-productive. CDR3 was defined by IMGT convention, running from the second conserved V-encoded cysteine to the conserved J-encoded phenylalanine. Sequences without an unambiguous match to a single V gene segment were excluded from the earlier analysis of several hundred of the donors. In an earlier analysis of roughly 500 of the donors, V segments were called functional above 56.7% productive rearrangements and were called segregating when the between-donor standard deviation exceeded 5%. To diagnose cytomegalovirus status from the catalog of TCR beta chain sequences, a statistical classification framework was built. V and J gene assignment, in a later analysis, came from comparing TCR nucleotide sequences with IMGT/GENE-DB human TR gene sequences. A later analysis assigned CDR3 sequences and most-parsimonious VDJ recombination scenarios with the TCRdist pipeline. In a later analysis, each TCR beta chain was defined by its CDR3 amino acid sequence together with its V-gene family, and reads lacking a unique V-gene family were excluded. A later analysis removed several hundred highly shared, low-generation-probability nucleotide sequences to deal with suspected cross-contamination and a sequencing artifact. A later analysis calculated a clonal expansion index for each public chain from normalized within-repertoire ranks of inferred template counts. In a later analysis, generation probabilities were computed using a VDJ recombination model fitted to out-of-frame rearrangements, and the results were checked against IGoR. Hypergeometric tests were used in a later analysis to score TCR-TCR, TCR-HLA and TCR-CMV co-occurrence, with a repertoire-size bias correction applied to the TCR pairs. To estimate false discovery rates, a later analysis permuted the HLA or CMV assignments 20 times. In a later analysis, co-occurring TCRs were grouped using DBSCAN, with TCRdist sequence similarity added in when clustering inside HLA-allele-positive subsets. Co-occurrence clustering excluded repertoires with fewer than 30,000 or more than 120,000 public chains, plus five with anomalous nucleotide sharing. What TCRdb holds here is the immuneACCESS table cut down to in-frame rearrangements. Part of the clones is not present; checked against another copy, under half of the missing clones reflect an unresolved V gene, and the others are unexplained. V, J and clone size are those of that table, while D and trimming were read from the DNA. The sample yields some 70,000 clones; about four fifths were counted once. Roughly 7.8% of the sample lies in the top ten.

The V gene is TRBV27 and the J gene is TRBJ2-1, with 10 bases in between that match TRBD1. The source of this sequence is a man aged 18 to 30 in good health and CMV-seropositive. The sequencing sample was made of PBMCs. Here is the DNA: TGTGCCAGCAGTTCCTCGGACAGGGGGAGGTACAATGAGCAGTTCTTC. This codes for CASSSSDRGRYNEQFF.